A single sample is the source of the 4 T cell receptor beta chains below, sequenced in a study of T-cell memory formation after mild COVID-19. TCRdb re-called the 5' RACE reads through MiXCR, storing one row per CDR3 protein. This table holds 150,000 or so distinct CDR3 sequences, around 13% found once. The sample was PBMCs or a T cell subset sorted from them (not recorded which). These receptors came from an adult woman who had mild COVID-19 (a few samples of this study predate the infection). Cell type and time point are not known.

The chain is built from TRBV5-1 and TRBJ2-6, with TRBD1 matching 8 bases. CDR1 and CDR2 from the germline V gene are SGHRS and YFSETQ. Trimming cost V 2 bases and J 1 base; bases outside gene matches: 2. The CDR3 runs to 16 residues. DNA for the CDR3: TGCGCCAGCAGCTTTCGACAGGGGTCTGGGGCCAACGTCCTGACTTTC. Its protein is CASSFRQGSGANVLTF.

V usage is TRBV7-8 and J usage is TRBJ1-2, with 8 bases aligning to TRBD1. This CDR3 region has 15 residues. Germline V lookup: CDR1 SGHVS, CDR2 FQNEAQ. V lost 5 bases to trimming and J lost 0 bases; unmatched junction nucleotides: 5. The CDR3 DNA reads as TGTGCCAGCAGCCGACAGGGGACGGCTAACTATGGCTACACCTTC. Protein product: CASSRQGTANYGYTF.

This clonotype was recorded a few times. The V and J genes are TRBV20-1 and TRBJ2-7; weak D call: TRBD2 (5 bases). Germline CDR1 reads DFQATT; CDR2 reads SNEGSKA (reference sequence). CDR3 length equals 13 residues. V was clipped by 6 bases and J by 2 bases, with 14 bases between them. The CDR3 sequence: CSARVLPPYEQYF. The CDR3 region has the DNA TGCAGTGCGAGGGTACTGCCCCCCTACGAGCAGTACTTC.

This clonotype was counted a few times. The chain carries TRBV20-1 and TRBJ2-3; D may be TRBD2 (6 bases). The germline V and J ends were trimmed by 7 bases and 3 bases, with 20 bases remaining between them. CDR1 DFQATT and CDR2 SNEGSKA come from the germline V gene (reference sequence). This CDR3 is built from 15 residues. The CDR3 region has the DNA TGCAGTGTCATTGGGGGGAGAAGGAGGACAGATACGCAGTATTTT. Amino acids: CSVIGGRRRTDTQYF.